This T cell receptor beta chain appears in the sequencing data of a study of T cell responses to AZD1222 COVID-19 vaccine. The study's findings and limits: Distributed over spike, vaccine-associated CD4 TCRs predominated at 160-218 and 743-854. Just five or six AZD1222 recipients were seropositive at baseline.

Germline V gene lookup returns CDR1 MGHRA and CDR2 YSYEKL. Trimming took off 0 bases at V and 12 bases at J, with 14 bases between the two ends. This CDR3 comprises 13 residues. On this clone: Its antigen is unidentified.

Sequencing was performed with immunoSEQ multiplex PCR; in TCRdb, only in-frame clones are kept and a portion is missing. The sample lists fewer than 150,000 clones, approximately 85% occurring once. This clonotype originated in an adult who received the AZD1222 COVID-19 vaccine. The sequenced sample was peripheral blood, obtained 28 days after the second AZD1222 dose. The V gene is TRBV4-1, the J gene TRBJ1-2; possibly TRBD1 for D (5 bases). The DNA for the CDR3 is TGCGCCAGCAGCCAAGAAAGCGGGGGGGTCCACACCTTC. Encoded protein: CASSQESGGVHTF.